This TCR beta chain was profiled in a study of T cell responses to AZD1222 COVID-19 vaccine (dated by TCRdb to about 2021). With respect to the entire study: A total of 230 to 250 trial participants underwent TCR sequencing, of whom about 210 received two doses of AZD1222 and roughly 25 received two doses of the MenACWY control vaccine. Enrollment into the trials was organized by age into subgroups of 18-55, 56-69 and 70-plus years, and those subgroups contained roughly 150, 30 and 60 TCR-sequenced participants, respectively.

The paper as a whole reports these results and caveats: Vaccine-associated CD4 TCRs spanned the whole spike protein, with dominant responses in regions 160-218 and 743-854. Conclusions about previously exposed vaccinees are limited because only six or seven AZD1222 recipients were SARS-CoV-2 seropositive at baseline. Participants were mostly white British and included more females than males, and it was suggested by the authors that clonal diversity may have been underestimated. Epitopes outside the regions mutated in the B.1.351 and B.1.1.7 variants were reportedly recognized by nearly half of the unique spike-specific TCRs. In the small 56-69-year group, the increase in depth fell short of significance, most likely because of low power. After two AZD1222 doses, both the breadth and the depth of spike-specific TCRs were significantly higher than at day 0 and than in MenACWY recipients. No day 14 peak-response samples were available, so repertoires were characterized only after the peak T cell response.

The CDR3 regions of human TCRbeta chains were analyzed by immunosequencing. The authors' analysis ran thus. TCRs in the repertoires were compared against a reference library of SARS-CoV-2-specific TCRs that had been generated with the MIRA antigen-specificity platform. Breadth was defined as the fraction of unique TCRs that were SARS-CoV-2-associated, and depth was defined as the fraction of total T cells that were SARS-CoV-2-associated. Using the MIRA data, each spike-specific TCR was assigned both to the spike region to which the TCR was reactive and to a CD4 or CD8 class. Log10-transformed breadth and depth values were compared by one-way ANOVA with Sidak's multiple comparisons tests. In TCRdb, the immuneACCESS table is reduced to in-frame sequences with V and J assigned. These tables do not hold every clone; where another copy was compared, an unresolved V gene accounts for under half, and the others remain unexplained. That table is the source of V, J and clone size, and D and trimming were worked out from the DNA. Counted in this sample were around 150,000 clones; 92% of them appeared once. Roughly 3.4% of the sample rests with the top ten.

Sequences SGHDN (CDR1) and FVKESK (CDR2) are obtained from the germline V gene. V is pruned by 6 bases and J by 5 bases, leaving 7 bases of the junction without a gene match. CDR3 length: 15 amino acids, cysteine to phenylalanine. The kept DNA is CDR3 alone, 45 bases in frame from the first base. Turning to this clone: It has no known antigen specificity. Nothing much larger sits one base from this clone, and base qualities are not available.

Read against the paper, the sample's time point label means: about 28 days (+/-7) after the second vaccine dose. AZD1222 recipients whose second dose came at about 4 weeks and those whose second dose came at about 12 weeks were combined into one group, since spike-specific TCR depth and breadth did not differ between the two schedules. Vaccinee samples were obtained from the UK trials COV001 and COV002, which included a single-blind randomized controlled phase 2/3 trial of AZD1222 (ChAdOx1 nCoV-19) in healthy adults. For TCRbeta chain sequencing, PBMC samples from trial participants were taken at day 0 and at day 28 after the second dose.

The sequence is built from TRBV14 and TRBJ1-6; TRBD1 agrees with 7 junctional bases. The sequence was obtained from an adult who received the AZD1222 COVID-19 vaccine. The sequencing used peripheral blood, collected 28 days after the second AZD1222 dose. The DNA reads TGTGCCAGCAGAGACAGGGTTAAGGATAATTCACCCCTCCACTTT. Its amino acids are CASRDRVKDNSPLHF.